The clone carrying this T cell receptor (beta chain) was found many times. The antigen is unknown. This CDR3 spans 16 amino acids. V trimming: 4 bases; J trimming: 4 bases; junction bases outside the gene matches: 13. The germline V gene encodes CDR1 DFQATT and CDR2 SNEGSKA (reference sequence). The data were obtained in a study of T cells after yellow fever vaccination. Each CDR3 protein is one row after TCRdb ran MiXCR on the 5' RACE reads. The data contain a few hundred thousand distinct CDR3 sequences, 4% to 5.5% of them singletons. Findings of the study overall: A secondary response was less intense yet reached its peak sooner, at day 5 versus 15. It was a small share of clonotypes that appeared in both CD4 and CD8 compartments. Reappearance after the booster was seen for most primary-vaccination clones, at roughly 96% CD4 and around 90% CD8.

The source was PBMCs, collected 15 days after the yellow fever booster vaccination. This clonotype was sampled from a man between 18 and 35 years old who received the YFV17D yellow fever vaccine. The chain has TRBV20-1 and TRBJ2-3; 8 bases are shared with TRBD1. The CDR3 bases are TGCAGTGCTACCCTTCCTGGCAGGGGGCAGGCAGATACGCAGTATTTT. This gives the protein CSATLPGRGQADTQYF.